What follows are 3 T cell receptor beta chains derived from one specimen sequenced in a study of tumor-infiltrating lymphocytes in oesophageal squamous cell carcinoma (dated by TCRdb to 2016 to 2017). The protocol used for the library was PCR. The listed sequencing device is Illumina HiSeq 1500. TCRdb trimmed public reads at Q25 via fastp, called clones via MiXCR and kept in-frame beta chains. CDR3 protein sequences are deduplicated, and each keeps its most common genes and DNA. Present in this sample are around 16,000 distinct CDR3 sequences, about 50% of which were seen just once. 16% of the sample is in the top ten clones. The sample was esophageal tumor tissue. The receptors stem from a male donor with esophageal squamous cell carcinoma.

V gene TRBV7-2 combines with J gene TRBJ2-6; the match to TRBD1 covers 12 bases. Germline CDR1 is SGHTA and CDR2 is FQGNSA. V trimming: 7 bases; J trimming: 2 bases; junction bases outside the gene matches: 6. CDR3 length equals 17 residues. CDR3 region: CASIPGQGATGANVLTF. For the CDR3, the DNA is TGTGCCAGCATACCGGGACAGGGGGCCACTGGGGCCAACGTCCTGACTTTC.

The gene calls are TRBV20-1 and TRBJ2-5; D might be TRBD2 (5 bases). The closer fit of TRBJ2-7 to the DNA end suggests the J call may be wrong. The CDR3 is 13 residues long. Germline CDR1 reads DFQATT; CDR2 reads SNEGSKA (reference sequence). DNA for the CDR3: TGCAGTGCTAGGTACCTAGCAGCCTACGAGCAGTACTTC. Its translation is CSARYLAAYEQYF.

The chain links TRBV7-8 to TRBJ2-7, with unresolved D. The CDR3 sequence is 15 residues long. Germline CDR1 and CDR2: SGHVS and FQNEAQ. Deletions cut 3 bases from V and 4 bases from J, with 16 bases between. CDR3 amino acids: CASSFGPLVGYEQYF. In DNA, the CDR3 is TGTGCCAGCAGCTTCGGACCACTCGTCGGGTACGAGCAGTACTTC.